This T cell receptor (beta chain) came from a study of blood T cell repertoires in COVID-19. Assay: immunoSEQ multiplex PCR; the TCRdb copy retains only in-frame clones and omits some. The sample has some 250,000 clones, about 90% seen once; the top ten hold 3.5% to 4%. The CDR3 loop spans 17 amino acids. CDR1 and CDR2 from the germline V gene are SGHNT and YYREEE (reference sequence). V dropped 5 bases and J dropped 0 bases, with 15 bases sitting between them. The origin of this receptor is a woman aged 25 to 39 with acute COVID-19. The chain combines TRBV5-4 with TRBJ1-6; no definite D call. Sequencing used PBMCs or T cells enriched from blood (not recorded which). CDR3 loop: CASRKEGSSSYNSPLHF. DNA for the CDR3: TGTGCCAGCAGGAAGGAGGGTTCGAGCTCCTATAATTCACCCCTCCACTTT.